Here is one T cell receptor beta chain with its context. The antigen is undetermined. These data belong to a study of T cell responses to AZD1222 COVID-19 vaccine. Study-wide points: Recipients of two AZD1222 doses showed rising Spike-specific TCR breadth and depth.

The CDR3 extends over 16 amino acids. V shed 6 bases, J shed 2 bases, and the junction held 10 bases outside the gene matches. Germline CDR1 MDHEN, CDR2 SYDVKM. Sequencing was performed with immunoSEQ multiplex PCR; in TCRdb, only in-frame clones are kept and a portion is missing. In the table there are 130,000 or so clones, more than 80% of which are singletons. The receptor's source is an adult who received the MenACWY meningococcal vaccine as a control. Sequenced here: peripheral blood, sampled 28 days after the second dose of the MenACWY control vaccine. The chain uses TRBV28 and TRBJ2-3, with 8 bases matching TRBD2. CDR3 nucleotides: TGTGCCAGCAGCCGGACTAGCAGACAGTCCACAGATACGCAGTATTTT. It translates to CASSRTSRQSTDTQYF.